These 25 T cell receptor beta chains originate from one sample sequenced in a study of blood T cells in healthy people across ages. Combining a sample-barcoded 5' primer with a J-beta primer mix, a second PCR ran for roughly 6 to 11 cycles. One entry per CDR3 protein, called by TCRdb with MiXCR from the 5' RACE reads. Altogether about 730,000 distinct CDR3 sequences are present, roughly 45% being singletons, with the ten largest covering 20% to 25%. Sequenced material: blood. Receptor source: a woman in her sixties in good health.

This clonotype showed up just once. The chain joins TRBV7-2 to TRBJ2-2, with D possibly matching TRBD1 (6 bases). The V and J ends lost 5 bases and 0 bases respectively, with 13 bases between them. CDR1 is SGHTA, CDR2 FQGNSA, per germline. This CDR3 has 16 residues. DNA for the CDR3: TGTGCCAGCAGCCTTCTCGGGACAACGAACACCGGGGAGCTGTTTTTT. It is translated as CASSLLGTTNTGELFF.

V and J are TRBV7-2 and TRBJ2-7; 9 bases map to TRBD2. This CDR3 has 15 residues. The junction had 8 bases not matched to a gene; V was cut back by 5 bases and J by 3 bases. Germline CDR1 SGHTA, CDR2 FQGNSA. This CDR3 reads CASSASSGVHYEQYF. The CDR3 DNA follows: TGTGCCAGCAGCGCCTCTAGCGGGGTCCACTACGAGCAGTACTTC.

The chain combines TRBV5-6 with TRBJ1-1; tentative D call: TRBD1 (5 bases). V lost 3 bases to trimming and J lost 5 bases, with 20 bases between them. The CDR3 runs to 16 residues. Germline CDR1 and CDR2: SGHDT and YYEEEE. The DNA for the CDR3 is TGTGCCAGCAGCTCCATATGGTCGCGGGACGGGACTGAAGCTTTCTTT. Translating gives CASSSIWSRDGTEAFF.

The rearrangement links TRBV7-3 to TRBJ2-7; possible D gene TRBD1, 6 bases. Germline V lookup: CDR1 SGHTA, CDR2 FQGTGA. This CDR3 is 14 amino acids long. V lost 5 bases and J lost 3, with 14 bases in between. Here the CDR3 reads CASSLHRESYEQYF. The CDR3 DNA reads TGTGCCAGCAGCCTCCACAGGGAGAGCTACGAGCAGTACTTC. The full variable domain, completed using reference TRBV7-3 and TRBJ2-7, is GAGVSQTPSNKVTEKGKYVELRCDPISGHTALYWYRQSLGQGPEFLIYFQGTGAADDSGLPNDRFFAVRPEGSVSTLKIQRTERGDSAVYLCASSLHRESYEQYFGPGTRLTVT.

The genes are TRBV20-1 and TRBJ2-5; D gene unclear. CDR1 and CDR2 from the germline V gene are DFQATT and SNEGSKA (reference sequence). V was shortened by 5 bases and J by 4 bases, with 17 bases between the two germline ends. The CDR3 loop spans 14 amino acids. CDR3 coding DNA: TGCAGTGCTCGGCCCGGGCCCCAGAGAGAGACCCAGTACTTC. Translating gives CSARPGPQRETQYF.

The chain carries TRBV5-6 and TRBJ2-7; 11 bases match TRBD2. Germline CDR1 SGHDT, CDR2 YYEEEE. V gave up 0 bases and J gave up 2 bases; unmatched junction bases: 4. CDR3 length: 16 amino acids. CDR3 in amino acids: CASSLVGSGRAYEQYF. DNA for the CDR3: TGTGCCAGCAGCTTGGTGGGTAGCGGGAGGGCCTACGAGCAGTACTTC. Filled out from reference TRBV5-6 and TRBJ2-7, the complete variable domain reads DAGVTQSPTHLIKTRGQQVTLRCSPKSGHDTVSWYQQALGQGPQFIFQYYEEEERQRGNFPDRFSGHQFPNYSSELNVNALLLGDSALYLCASSLVGSGRAYEQYFGPGTRLTVT.

The V and J genes are TRBV6-5 and TRBJ2-5; 9 bases line up with TRBD2. This CDR3 has 15 residues. Germline CDR1 is MNHEY and CDR2 is SVGAGI. Trimming removed 6 bases from V and 11 bases from J; junction bases left unmatched: 16. DNA for the CDR3: TGTGCCAGCAGGAAAGCGGGAGGCCCCGTTAGGGAGCAGTACTTC. Its protein is CASRKAGGPVREQYF.

The chain carries TRBV6-2 or TRBV6-3 and TRBJ1-2; D is possibly TRBD1 (5 bases). The CDR3 spans 13 residues. CDR1 is MNHEY and CDR2 is SVGEGT in the germline V gene. Trimming shortened V by 6 bases and J by 0 bases, and 8 bases separated the two germline ends. The CDR3 spells CASSWTSNYGYTF. The CDR3 bases are TGTGCCAGCAGCTGGACATCTAACTATGGCTACACCTTC.

The chain combines TRBV29-1 with TRBJ2-1; D may be TRBD2 (7 bases). Matching the DNA end better, TRBJ2-7 makes the J call doubtful. Germline assignment: CDR1 SQVTM and CDR2 ANQGSEA. The CDR3 is made up of 15 amino acids. The CDR3 sequence: CSVDFSAGAYNEQYF. The DNA of the CDR3 is TGCAGCGTTGATTTCTCTGCGGGGGCCTACAATGAGCAGTACTTC.

This clonotype was counted at least ten times. The chain recombines TRBV29-1 with TRBJ2-1; D not certain. Germline loops: CDR1 SQVTM, CDR2 ANQGSEA. Deletions cut 4 bases from V and 5 bases from J, with 9 bases between. The length of the CDR3 is 12 residues. CDR3 protein: CSVGRQDNEQFF. The CDR3 nucleotides read TGCAGCGTTGGCCGGCAGGACAATGAGCAGTTCTTC.

V usage is TRBV12-3 or TRBV12-4 and J usage is TRBJ1-2; the D gene is possibly TRBD1 (6 bases). V dropped 6 bases and J dropped 0 bases, with 11 bases sitting between them. This CDR3 is built from 14 residues. CDR3 in amino acids: CASSPGAANYGYTF. The CDR3 bases are TGTGCCAGCAGCCCAGGGGCAGCTAACTATGGCTACACCTTC.

This clonotype has at least ten counts. V usage is TRBV4-1 and J usage is TRBJ2-7; D is ambiguous. Trimming pared 0 bases from V and 3 bases from J, leaving 12 bases between. CDR3 size: 15 residues. Germline lookup yields CDR1 MGHRA and CDR2 YSYEKL. The DNA for the CDR3 is TGCGCCAGCAGCCAAGATTACCCCGGATTCTACGAGCAGTACTTC. It yields the protein CASSQDYPGFYEQYF.

A few counts support this clonotype. V and J are TRBV10-3 and TRBJ1-6; no clear D gene. In germline, CDR1 is ENHRY, CDR2 SYGVKD. V was clipped by 4 bases and J by 6 bases, with 13 bases between them. The CDR3 sequence is 15 residues long. DNA of the CDR3: TGTGCCATCAGTGCTGAACGGGCTACTAATTCACCCCTCCACTTT. It codes for CAISAERATNSPLHF.

This clonotype was seen many times. Here the CDR3 reads CASSRGLAGAETQYF. The CDR3 nucleotides are TGTGCCAGCAGCCGGGGACTAGCGGGAGCAGAGACCCAGTACTTC. This chain uses TRBV11-2 with TRBJ2-5; 14 positions agree with TRBD2. The CDR3 contains 15 residues. J was trimmed by 4 bases and V by 5 bases; bases with no gene match: 3. Germline V lookup: CDR1 SGHAT, CDR2 FQNNGV.

This clonotype showed up just a few times. V is TRBV6-6 and J is TRBJ2-3, with 10 bases that match TRBD2. The CDR3 is 15 amino acids. The trim removed 4 bases at V and 4 bases at J, leaving 5 bases unmatched. CDR1 is MNHNY, CDR2 SVGAGI, per germline (reference sequence). Written as DNA, the CDR3 is TGTGCCAGCAGTTCGGGACTAGCGTCTCCAGATACGCAGTATTTT. This sequence encodes CASSSGLASPDTQYF.

This clonotype was picked up many times. The chain links TRBV29-1 to TRBJ2-5; 10 bases fit TRBD1. This CDR3 contains 15 residues. Trimming cost V 5 bases and J 4 bases; bases outside gene matches: 10. The germline gives CDR1 SQVTM, CDR2 ANQGSEA. The CDR3 bases are TGCAGCGTTATCCACAAAAGGACAGGGGGAGAGACCCAGTACTTC. Amino acids: CSVIHKRTGGETQYF.

V is TRBV5-6 and J is TRBJ2-5, with 14 bases matching TRBD2. The germline CDR1 and CDR2 sequences are SGHDT and YYEEEE. The CDR3 is made up of 17 amino acids. The V segment lost 1 base and the J segment 5 bases; nucleotides outside the gene matches: 7. The CDR3 loop reads CASSLPGTSGSTETQYF. The CDR3 region has the DNA TGTGCCAGCAGCTTGCCTGGGACTAGCGGGAGCACGGAGACCCAGTACTTC. The whole variable domain, remainder taken from reference TRBV5-6 and TRBJ2-5, is DAGVTQSPTHLIKTRGQQVTLRCSPKSGHDTVSWYQQALGQGPQFIFQYYEEEERQRGNFPDRFSGHQFPNYSSELNVNALLLGDSALYLCASSLPGTSGSTETQYFGPGTRLLVL.

The genes are TRBV7-2 and TRBJ2-1; the match to TRBD2 covers 10 bases. CDR3 length equals 15 residues. Per germline, CDR1 SGHTA and CDR2 FQGNSA. After removal of 6 bases from V and 4 bases from J, the junction contained 6 bases not matched to a gene. The CDR3 DNA sequence: TGTGCCAGCAGGAAGCGGGGGGGTAGTTACAATGAGCAGTTCTTC. Translated, it gives CASRKRGGSYNEQFF.

This clonotype was picked up many times. The DNA for the CDR3 is TGTGCCAGCAGCCGGGACGAAGGAGGTTACAATGAGCAGTTCTTC. Translated: CASSRDEGGYNEQFF. The rearrangement joins TRBV12-3 or TRBV12-4 to TRBJ2-1; D possibly matches TRBD1 or TRBD2 (5 bases each). The CDR3 spans 15 residues. Deletions cut 6 bases from V and 4 bases from J, with 16 bases between.

The rearrangement uses TRBV5-1 and TRBJ2-1; 9 bases are shared with TRBD1. In germline, CDR1 is SGHRS, CDR2 YFSETQ. The V and J ends lost 5 bases and 8 bases, in that order; junction bases with no gene match: 11. This CDR3 contains 15 residues. CDR3 protein: CASRNGDRVFHEQFF. CDR3 coding DNA: TGCGCCAGCAGGAATGGGGACAGGGTGTTTCATGAGCAGTTCTTC.

The chain joins TRBV13 to TRBJ2-2; 8 bases are shared with TRBD2. V gave up 5 bases and J gave up 3 bases; unmatched junction bases: 17. The CDR3 totals 19 residues. Looked up from germline, CDR1 is PRHDT and CDR2 is FYEKMQ (reference sequence). DNA of the CDR3: TGTGCCAGCAGCGGGGGGCCTGTCGTCGGGACTAGGTACACCGGGGAGCTGTTTTTT. Residues: CASSGGPVVGTRYTGELFF.

This clonotype was seen at least ten times. The chain joins TRBV20-1 to TRBJ2-5; no clear D. CDR3 length equals 13 residues. Germline CDR1 DFQATT, CDR2 SNEGSKA (reference sequence). V was shortened by 8 bases and J by 4 bases, with 17 bases between the two germline ends. In DNA, the CDR3 is TGCAGTCCCACCGGAGATTACGGAGAGACCCAGTACTTC. Encoded protein: CSPTGDYGETQYF.

This clonotype was recorded a few times. V gene TRBV20-1 combines with J gene TRBJ2-1, with a tentative D call TRBD1 (6 bases). The V gene's germline CDR1 is DFQATT and CDR2 SNEGSKA (reference sequence). V was trimmed by 3 bases and J by 0 bases, leaving 12 bases between them. The CDR3 is 15 residues long. The CDR3 is CSASTGSRSYNEQFF. CDR3 nucleotides: TGCAGTGCTAGTACAGGGAGTCGCTCCTACAATGAGCAGTTCTTC.

For the CDR3, the DNA is TGTGCCAGCAACCCCTCCGGGACAGGGAACACTGAAGCTTTCTTT. It codes for CASNPSGTGNTEAFF. The genes are TRBV12-3 or TRBV12-4 and TRBJ1-1; the match to TRBD1 covers 8 bases. With 7 bases clipped from V and 1 base from J, the junction kept 8 bases outside the gene matches. The CDR3 has 15 amino acids.

The genes are TRBV19 and TRBJ2-3; 16 nucleotides line up with TRBD2. Germline assignment: CDR1 LNHDA and CDR2 SQIVND (reference sequence). Losses at the gene ends were 7 bases for V and 1 base for J; bases not matched to a gene: 5. The CDR3 has 17 residues. The DNA for the CDR3 is TGTGCCAGTACGGGACTAGCGGGAGGGCCTGGCACAGATACGCAGTATTTT. The encoded protein is CASTGLAGGPGTDTQYF. Combining the CDR3 with reference TRBV19 and TRBJ2-3 gives the whole variable domain DGGITQSPKYLFRKEGQNVTLSCEQNLNHDAMYWYRQDPGQGLRLIYYSQIVNDFQKGDIAEGYSVSREKKESFPLTVTSAQKNPTAFYLCASTGLAGGPGTDTQYFGPGTRLTVL.